This T cell receptor (beta chain) derives from a study of PD-1 blockade in classical Hodgkin lymphoma. Study outcomes and limitations: Prior to therapy, complete responders displayed diversity much like that of newly diagnosed patients. A significant rise in TCR diversity by C4D1 was seen for CD4+ but not CD8+ cells.

TCRdb keeps only in-frame clones here, not all; method: immunoSEQ multiplex PCR. Of 35,000 to 50,000 clones in the sample, roughly 65% were seen once. This sample's time point: cycle 4 day 1 (C4D1), after around six weeks of nivolumab. Brentuximab vedotin exposure varied, and every patient relapsed after autologous stem cell transplantation. Notes on this clone: Its antigen is as yet unknown.

Sequencing was performed on peripheral blood mononuclear cells (PBMCs), taken before the fourth cycle of nivolumab. The sequence came from a human donor with classical Hodgkin lymphoma.

The CDR3 region is CAWSVISTSGSRYEQYF. In nucleotides, the CDR3 is TGTGCCTGGAGTGTAATCTCGACTAGCGGGAGTCGGTACGAGCAGTACTTC. The genes are TRBV30 and TRBJ2-7, with 12 bases matching TRBD2. CDR1 GTSNPN and CDR2 SVGIG come from the germline V gene (reference sequence). The CDR3 totals 17 residues. The junction had 10 bases not matched to a gene; V was cut back by 0 bases and J by 4 bases.